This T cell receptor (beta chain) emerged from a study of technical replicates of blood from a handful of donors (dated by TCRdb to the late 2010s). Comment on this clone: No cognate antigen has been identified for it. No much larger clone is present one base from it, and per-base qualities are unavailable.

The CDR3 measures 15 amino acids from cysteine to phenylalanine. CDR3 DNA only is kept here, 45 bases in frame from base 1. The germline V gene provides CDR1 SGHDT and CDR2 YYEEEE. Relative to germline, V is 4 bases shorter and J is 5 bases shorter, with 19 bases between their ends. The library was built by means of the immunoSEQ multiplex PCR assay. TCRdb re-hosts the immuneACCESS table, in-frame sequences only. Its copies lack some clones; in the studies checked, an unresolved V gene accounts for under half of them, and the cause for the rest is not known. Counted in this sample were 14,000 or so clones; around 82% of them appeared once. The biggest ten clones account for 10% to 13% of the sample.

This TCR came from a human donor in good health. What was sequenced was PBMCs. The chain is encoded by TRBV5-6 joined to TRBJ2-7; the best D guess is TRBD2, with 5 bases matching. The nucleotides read TGTGCCAGCAGCCGGTTCAGACGGGAAATCCACGAGCAGTACTTC. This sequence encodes CASSRFRREIHEQYF.